These 19 T cell receptor beta chains were all obtained from the same sample, sequenced in a study of T cells in Graves' hyperthyroidism and ophthalmopathy. Amplification of TCR beta CDR3 regions used RNA as the template. During a first-round RT-PCR of the TCR CDR3, the HTBI primer set was used. A single record per CDR3 protein comes from TCRdb applying MiXCR to the multiplex PCR reads. Among a few hundred thousand distinct CDR3 sequences listed, more than 11% were seen once. Sequenced input: blood. All receptors come from a woman in her 30s with Graves' hyperthyroidism that later progressed to Graves' ophthalmopathy.

This clonotype was seen ten or more times. The CDR3 reads CASIRTGASYYGYTF. The CDR3, as DNA: TGTGCCAGCATCCGGACAGGGGCTAGTTACTATGGCTACACCTTC. The chain recombines TRBV12-3 or TRBV12-4 with TRBJ1-2; 9 bases line up with TRBD1. The CDR3 extends over 15 amino acids. The V gene end was trimmed by 7 bases and the J gene end by 3 bases; junction bases not matched to a gene: 9.

This clonotype was seen repeatedly, ten times or more. The gene calls are TRBV7-2 and TRBJ2-3; D perhaps matches TRBD2 (5 bases). Trimming took off 5 bases at V and 6 bases at J, with 6 bases between the two ends. The V gene's germline CDR1 is SGHTA and CDR2 FQGNSA. This CDR3 spans 11 amino acids. The CDR3 here is CASSGSDTQYF. CDR3 in DNA: TGTGCCAGCAGCGGGAGCGATACGCAGTATTTT.

This clonotype was recorded many times. The chain has TRBV9 and TRBJ2-7; D not certain. From germline, CDR1 is SGDLS and CDR2 YYNGEE. V lost 0 bases to trimming and J lost 6 bases, with 10 bases between them. This CDR3 has 13 residues. In nucleotides, the CDR3 is TGTGCCAGCAGCGTAGAGGTGGTCGGCGAGCAGTACTTC. Amino acids: CASSVEVVGEQYF. Complete variable domain (other parts from reference TRBV9 and TRBJ2-7): DSGVTQTPKHLITATGQRVTLRCSPRSGDLSVYWYQQSLDQGLQFLIQYYNGEERAKGNILERFSAQQFPDLHSELNLSSLELGDSALYFCASSVEVVGEQYFGPGTRLTVT.

This clonotype was counted at least ten times. The rearrangement joins TRBV7-9 to TRBJ2-1, with D possibly TRBD1 on 6 matching bases. This CDR3 spans 15 amino acids. V was clipped by 1 base and J by 6 bases, with 13 bases between them. Germline lookup yields CDR1 SEHNR and CDR2 FQNEAQ (reference sequence). The CDR3 sequence is CASSLVPRGSNEQFF. The DNA for the CDR3 is TGTGCCAGCAGCTTAGTCCCTAGGGGGAGCAATGAGCAGTTCTTC.

This clonotype has ten or more counts. The chain joins TRBV28 to TRBJ2-1; D not certain. The CDR3 consists of 17 residues. With 4 bases removed from V and 0 bases from J, the gap between germline ends came to 16 bases. Germline V lookup: CDR1 MDHEN, CDR2 SYDVKM. The CDR3 coding sequence is TGTGCCAGCAGTTACACTACTCTCCCCAGCTCCTACAATGAGCAGTTCTTC. This translates into CASSYTTLPSSYNEQFF.

This clonotype was picked up a small number of times. The V call is TRBV4-2, the J call TRBJ1-1; D gene uncertain. Trimming took off 1 base at V and 0 bases at J, with 9 bases between the two ends. In germline, CDR1 is LGHNA, CDR2 YNFKEQ. The CDR3 runs to 15 residues. CDR3 amino acids: CASSQVTSLNTEAFF. As DNA, the CDR3 is TGTGCCAGCAGCCAAGTTACATCTCTGAACACTGAAGCTTTCTTT.

This clonotype was counted at least ten times. The V and J genes are TRBV20-1 and TRBJ2-1; D is tentatively TRBD1 or TRBD2 (6 bases each). This CDR3 has 13 amino acids. Germline lookup yields CDR1 DFQATT and CDR2 SNEGSKA (reference sequence). Trimming stripped 8 bases from V and 5 bases from J, with 16 bases between. CDR3 DNA sequence: TGCAGTTTTGGGCTAGGGGGGAACAATGAGCAGTTCTTC. Amino acid sequence: CSFGLGGNNEQFF.

This clonotype was observed many times. J is TRBJ2-1 and V is TRBV27, with 8 bases matching TRBD2. V trimming: 8 bases; J trimming: 3 bases; junction bases outside the gene matches: 6. In germline, CDR1 is MNHEY, CDR2 SMNVEV (reference sequence). CDR3 length equals 14 residues. The DNA for the CDR3 is TGTGCCAGCCGGGGGGGAGTAGTCTACAATGAGCAGTTCTTC. Translated, it gives CASRGGVVYNEQFF.

This clonotype was detected ten times or more. This chain connects TRBV24-1 to TRBJ2-5; D could derive from TRBD1 or TRBD2 (5 bases each). V was clipped by 5 bases and J by 1 base, with 10 bases between them. Germline values: CDR1 KGHDR, CDR2 SFDVKD. The CDR3 contains 14 residues. CDR3 region: CATSGSGSQETQYF. As DNA, the CDR3 is TGTGCCACCAGTGGTTCAGGGAGCCAAGAGACCCAGTACTTC.

The CDR3 is CASSLRGQWVGYTF. The CDR3 DNA reads TGTGCCAGCAGTTTACGGGGACAGTGGGTCGGCTACACCTTC. The J gene is TRBJ1-2, the V gene TRBV28; 7 nucleotides match TRBD1. CDR3 length equals 14 residues. In germline, CDR1 is MDHEN, CDR2 SYDVKM. V lost 2 bases and J lost 8; bases outside the gene matches: 8.

The table lists this clonotype with many counts. A junction boundary mismatches the germline segment, possibly from a read error. The V gene is TRBV5-1, the J gene TRBJ1-5; possible D gene TRBD1, 6 bases. There are 15 residues in the CDR3. Germline V gene sequence: CDR1 SGHRS, CDR2 YFSETQ. CDR3 protein: CASSLEGGGNQPQHF. The CDR3 region has the DNA TGTGCCAGCAGCTTAGAGGGGGGAGGCAATCAGCCCCAGCATTTT.

The chain uses TRBV20-1 and TRBJ2-3, with a possible D match to TRBD2 (5 bases). This CDR3 comprises 11 residues. The germline CDR1 and CDR2 sequences are DFQATT and SNEGSKA (reference sequence). DNA of the CDR3: TGCGGAGCGGTTAGCACAGATACGCAGTATTTT. Translating it yields CGAVSTDTQYF.

In its sample, this clonotype was seen many times. J is TRBJ2-7 and V is TRBV20-1; possibly TRBD1 or TRBD2 for D (5 bases each). This CDR3 spans 16 amino acids. Germline V gene sequence: CDR1 DFQATT, CDR2 SNEGSKA (reference sequence). V shed 1 base and J shed 5 bases, with 21 bases lying between them. The CDR3 nucleotides are TGCAGTGCTAGAGCCCCCTCGGCCGGGACGGTCGACGAGCAGTACTTC. This codes for CSARAPSAGTVDEQYF.

The table lists this clonotype with many counts. The gene calls are TRBV25-1 and TRBJ1-1; 8 positions agree with TRBD1. Germline V CDR1 and CDR2: MGHDK, SYGVNS. There are 16 residues in the CDR3. V lost 0 bases and J lost 1; bases outside the gene matches: 4. CDR3 sequence reads: CASSEYPGQGNTEAFF. Here the CDR3 DNA reads TGTGCCAGCAGTGAATACCCCGGACAGGGGAACACTGAAGCTTTCTTT.

This clonotype was found many times. The gene calls are TRBV2 and TRBJ1-5, with TRBD1 as a possible D gene (5 bases). Trimming shortened V by 7 bases and J by 0 bases, and 10 bases separated the two germline ends. Germline-derived CDR1 and CDR2 are SNHLY and FYNNEI. The CDR3 is 14 residues long. CDR3 coding DNA: TGTGCCAGCATTGGGGCTAATAGCAATCAGCCCCAGCATTTT. Protein product: CASIGANSNQPQHF. The whole variable domain, filled in from reference TRBV2 and TRBJ1-5, reads EPEVTQTPSHQVTQMGQEVILRCVPISNHLYFYWYRQILGQKVEFLVSFYNNEISEKSEIFDDQFSVERPDGSNFTLKIRSTKLEDSAMYFCASIGANSNQPQHFGDGTRLSIL.

The chain carries TRBV7-2 and TRBJ1-2; unclear D gene. The V gene lost 3 bases and the J gene lost 6 bases, with 8 bases spanning the gap. Germline CDR1 and CDR2: SGHTA and FQGNSA. The CDR3 loop spans 12 amino acids. The CDR3 DNA follows: TGTGCCAGCAGCTTTTTGAGGGATGGCTACACCTTC. Residues: CASSFLRDGYTF.

This clonotype came up many times. The chain combines TRBV12-5 with TRBJ1-2, with D possibly matching TRBD1 (6 bases). V dropped 0 bases and J dropped 3 bases, with 26 bases sitting between them. The CDR3 is 20 residues long. Germline CDR1 is LGHNT and CDR2 is FRNRAP. The CDR3, as DNA: TGTGCTAGTGGTTTGGTACTGGGGGGTTTAAGGGGGGGCGCTCACTATGGCTACACCTTC. Translated: CASGLVLGGLRGGAHYGYTF.

This clonotype was detected ten times or more. This chain joins TRBV27 and TRBJ1-1, with D hard to call. Between the trimmed V and J ends, which lost 1 base and 4 bases, there was a span of 13 bases. The CDR3 consists of 15 residues. Germline lookup yields CDR1 MNHEY and CDR2 SMNVEV (reference sequence). The CDR3 sequence is CASSLFMESATEAFF. The CDR3 region has the DNA TGTGCCAGCAGTTTATTTATGGAGTCTGCCACTGAAGCTTTCTTT.

The V gene is TRBV7-6, the J gene TRBJ2-1; the match to TRBD2 covers 10 bases. Germline CDR1 and CDR2: SGHVS and FNYEAQ. Trimming took 1 base from V and 7 from J; bases not matched to a gene: 4. This CDR3 comprises 15 residues. As DNA, the CDR3 is TGTGCCAGCAGCTTAGAGTGGACTAGCGGAAATGAGCAGTTCTTC. Translation: CASSLEWTSGNEQFF.